This TCR beta chain was observed in a study of graft-versus-host responses after intestinal transplantation. Germline CDR1 reads SGHDT; CDR2 reads YYEEEE. V dropped 4 bases and J dropped 4 bases, with 12 bases sitting between them. This CDR3 is 14 amino acids long. Study-wide results and limits: Some GvH clones appeared in ileal mucosa or blood before recipient bone marrow.

Clones were read by immunoSEQ multiplex PCR, and TCRdb kept only the in-frame ones, dropping some. The sample consists of some 87,000 clones, 90% to 95% of them appearing once. As to this clone: Its antigen is currently unknown.

The sequences come from unstimulated CD8+ T cells sorted from spleen or lymph node cells, collected before transplant. This receptor was taken from a human donor who was the organ donor for an intestinal transplant. This chain links TRBV5-6 with TRBJ2-1; the D gene is possibly TRBD2 (6 bases). CDR3 protein: CASSGGTSYNEQFF. For the CDR3, the DNA is TGTGCCAGCAGCGGCGGGACTTCGTACAATGAGCAGTTCTTC.